The subject of this entry is one T cell receptor (beta chain). This sample was included in a study of blood T cell repertoires in COVID-19. Background on the study: Samples representing acute and convalescent COVID-19 were sourced from the United States, Italy and Spain.

CDR1 is SGHAT and CDR2 is FQNNGV in the germline V gene. CDR3 size: 16 residues. V lost 5 bases to trimming and J lost 5 bases, with 16 bases between them. In the original processing: From reference gene primer amplification, estimates of nucleated cell counts were derived. TCRdb's table, derived via immunoSEQ multiplex PCR, lists solely in-frame clones and lacks some. V and J calls and clone size are given by that table; D and trimming were obtained from the DNA. The sample contains about 47,000 clones, around 90% of which appear only once. The origin of this receptor is a man aged 65 to 79 with active COVID-19. Material: peripheral blood. The chain carries TRBV11-2 and TRBJ1-6; no clear D gene. The DNA for the CDR3 is TGTGCCAGCAGCAGAGCTCTAACTCTCGATAATTCACCCCTCCACTTT. Amino acid sequence: CASSRALTLDNSPLHF.